The 16 T cell receptor beta chains presented below share a single source sample, sequenced in a study of T cells in Graves' hyperthyroidism and ophthalmopathy. Using RNA transcripts as the source, TCR beta CDR3 regions were amplified. First-round RT-PCR targeting the TCR CDR3 was performed with the HTBI primer set. TCRdb re-derived calls from the multiplex PCR reads in MiXCR, one entry per CDR3 protein. The data hold about 98,000 distinct CDR3 sequences, with approximately 39% observed a single time. Input material: peripheral blood or thyroid tissue (not recorded which). The receptors were sampled from a woman in her thirties with Graves' hyperthyroidism.

A single count supports this clonotype. At one end the junction does not follow the germline gene, possibly because of a read error. The chain employs TRBV2 and TRBJ1-3, with 8 bases matching TRBD1. Germline CDR1 is SNHLY and CDR2 is FYNNEI. The CDR3 contains 16 residues. The CDR3 coding sequence is TGTGCCGGCAGTCTAGGACAGGGCGCACTGGCGAACACCATATATTTT. This codes for CAGSLGQGALANTIYF.

This clonotype came up many times. One base away lies a much larger clone, so this may be a sequencing read error. No conserved phenylalanine or tryptophan is present at the end of the CDR3, so a read error is the likely explanation. The chain couples TRBV7-3 to TRBJ1-1; no definite D call. Between the trimmed V and J ends, which lost 4 bases and 10 bases, there was a span of 10 bases. This CDR3 region has 11 residues. The germline CDR1 and CDR2 sequences are SGHTA and FQGTGA. Here the CDR3 DNA reads TGTGCCAGCAGCTCGACCCGGGGAGCTTTCCTT. Its protein is CASSSTRGAFL.

Of note for this clonotype: A much larger clone differs by one base, so this may be a read error. This chain joins TRBV27 and TRBJ1-1; D is unclear. Germline CDR1 and CDR2: MNHEY and SMNVEV (reference sequence). The CDR3 sequence is 12 residues long. CDR3 residues: CASSRRNAEAFF. The CDR3, as DNA: TGTGCCAGCAGCAGGAGGAACGCTGAAGCTTTCTTT.

Comment on this clonotype: Mismatch with germline at one junction end may stem from a read error. The chain is built from TRBV7-9 and TRBJ2-5; TRBD2 agrees at 12 bases. The CDR3 totals 15 residues. Germline-derived CDR1 and CDR2 are SEHNR and FQNEAQ (reference sequence). CDR3 protein: CASSFVGTSGETQYF. CDR3 bases: TGCGCCAGCAGCTTCGTCGGGACTAGCGGGGAGACCCAGTACTTC. Based on the CDR3 plus reference TRBV7-9 and TRBJ2-5, the full variable domain is DTGVSQNPRHKITKRGQNVTFRCDPISEHNRLYWYRQTLGQGPEFLTYFQNEAQLEKSRLLSDRFSAERPKGSFSTLEIQRTEQGDSAMYLCASSFVGTSGETQYFGPGTRLLVL.

The sample holds many counts of this clonotype. The chain carries TRBV4-1 and TRBJ1-5; D gene uncertain. Trimming pared 2 bases from V and 2 bases from J, leaving 10 bases between. This CDR3 is built from 15 residues. CDR1 is MGHRA, CDR2 YSYEKL, per germline. The CDR3 sequence: CASSQLIVGNQPQHF. The CDR3 coding sequence is TGCGCCAGCAGCCAACTGATAGTGGGCAATCAGCCCCAGCATTTT.

This clonotype has just a few counts. The rearrangement joins TRBV7-2 to TRBJ2-3; TRBD2 matches at 10 bases. The CDR3 has 19 residues. Germline V gives CDR1 SGHTA, CDR2 FQGNSA. V was pared by 0 bases and J by 3 bases, with 12 bases of the junction left unmatched. The CDR3 bases are TGTGCCAGCAGCTTAGCGCGATATTGGACTAGCGGAGGGACAGATACGCAGTATTTT. It specifies CASSLARYWTSGGTDTQYF.

A note on this clonotype: Lacking the conserved final phenylalanine or tryptophan, this CDR3 likely reflects a read error. It is unclear where the CDR3 begins or ends on the DNA, so no DNA is shown, and the CDR3 is as TCRdb lists it. This chain links TRBV5-5 with TRBJ2-1; TRBD2, the table's D call, lacks a check against the DNA. With termini counted, the CDR3 has 16 amino acids. The germline V gene encodes CDR1 SGHKS and CDR2 YYEKEE (reference sequence). The CDR3 sequence: CASSPRSGLAYNEQRI.

The J gene is TRBJ1-1, the V gene TRBV18; D gene uncertain. Trimming stripped 4 bases from V and 6 bases from J, with 9 bases between. CDR1 and CDR2 from the germline V gene are KGHSH and LQKENI. The CDR3 is made up of 12 amino acids. Here the CDR3 reads CASSRSTPEAFF. In DNA, the CDR3 is TGTGCCAGCTCACGCTCTACTCCTGAAGCTTTCTTT.

This clonotype showed up many times. The chain is built from TRBV2 and TRBJ1-4; D not certain. V shed 3 bases and J shed 7 bases, with 12 bases lying between them. The V gene's germline CDR1 is SNHLY and CDR2 FYNNEI. This CDR3 is 14 amino acids long. The CDR3, as DNA: TGTGCCAGCAGTGAGGGCGTTGCGGGTGAAAAACTGTTTTTT. It yields the protein CASSEGVAGEKLFF.

This clonotype showed up many times. This clone may be a read error of a much larger clone one base away. This CDR3 fails to terminate in the conserved phenylalanine or tryptophan, so it likely reflects a read error. The rearrangement uses TRBV2 and TRBJ2-5; TRBD1 or TRBD2 may be the D gene (5 bases each). The CDR3 is made up of 13 amino acids. The germline V gene encodes CDR1 SNHLY and CDR2 FYNNEI. V was clipped by 6 bases and J by 3 bases, with 11 bases between them. CDR3 sequence: CASSGDDKETQYY. Here the CDR3 DNA reads TGTGCCAGCAGCGGGGACGACAAAGAGACCCAGTACTAC.

This clonotype showed up just once. One junction end disagrees with the germline gene, perhaps due to a read error. The rearrangement uses TRBV7-9 and TRBJ2-7, with 10 bases aligning to TRBD2. Germline CDR1 reads SEHNR; CDR2 reads FQNEAQ (reference sequence). There are 15 residues in the CDR3. CDR3: CASSGLAGGLYEQHF. In DNA, the CDR3 is TGTGCCAGCAGCGGGTTAGCGGGAGGTCTTTACGAGCAGCACTTC.

This clonotype came up many times. The genes are TRBV7-9 and TRBJ2-7; D might be TRBD2 (6 bases). Germline V lookup: CDR1 SEHNR, CDR2 FQNEAQ (reference sequence). The CDR3 has 12 residues. V was trimmed by 5 bases and J by 7 bases, leaving 12 bases between them. This chain's CDR3 is CASSLGLWEQYF. CDR3 coding DNA: TGTGCCAGCAGCCTGGGACTGTGGGAGCAGTACTTC.

V is TRBV28 and J is TRBJ2-7; 12 bases are a match to TRBD2. The CDR3 is 18 amino acids. Germline V CDR1 and CDR2: MDHEN, SYDVKM. The V and J ends lost 3 bases and 4 bases, in that order; junction bases with no gene match: 13. The CDR3 sequence is CASSFPPRLAGATYEQYF. The CDR3 bases are TGTGCCAGCAGTTTTCCACCCCGACTAGCGGGAGCGACGTACGAGCAGTACTTC. Together with reference TRBV28 and TRBJ2-7, the CDR3 gives the full variable domain: DVKVTQSSRYLVKRTGEKVFLECVQDMDHENMFWYRQDPGLGLRLIYFSYDVKMKEKGDIPEGYSVSREKKERFSLILESASTNQTSMYLCASSFPPRLAGATYEQYFGPGTRLTVT.

Here the CDR3 reads CASSPGTGNEKLFF. The CDR3 nucleotides are TGTGCCAGCAGTCCCGGGACAGGGAATGAAAAACTGTTTTTT. This chain joins TRBV2 and TRBJ1-4; TRBD1 matches 9 bases. The germline CDR1 and CDR2 sequences are SNHLY and FYNNEI. V shed 5 bases and J 5 bases; nucleotides not matched to a gene: 3. This CDR3 has 14 amino acids.

The chain employs TRBV18 and TRBJ2-7; no definite D call. This CDR3 is 17 amino acids long. V was trimmed by 4 bases and J by 4 bases, leaving 23 bases between them. CDR1 and CDR2 from the germline V gene are KGHSH and LQKENI. As DNA, the CDR3 is TGTGCCAGCTCACTTCGACCGGGCCCCCAGATCGGGTACGAGCAGTACTTC. It is translated as CASSLRPGPQIGYEQYF.

The table lists this clonotype with many counts. The CDR3 DNA reads as TGCGCCAGCAGCTTGGCCGGGATGGGGACAGGGCCCTTGGGTTTGCAGTACTTC. As protein: CASSLAGMGTGPLGLQYF. The V and J genes are TRBV5-1 and TRBJ2-7, with TRBD1 matching over 9 bases. Trimming at V came to 0 bases and at J to 9 bases, leaving 19 bases not matched to a gene. Per the germline V gene, CDR1 is SGHRS and CDR2 is YFSETQ. The CDR3 totals 18 residues.